This section outlines one T cell receptor beta chain sequence together with its context. The antigen remains unidentified. A read error may produce the germline difference seen at one junction end. RNA transcripts were the source from which TCR beta CDR3 regions were amplified. HTBI primers were used in a first-round RT-PCR, which preceded a second-round multiplex PCR. TCRdb used MiXCR to reprocess the multiplex PCR reads, holding one entry per CDR3 protein. The sample has 500,000 to 800,000 distinct CDR3 sequences, roughly 39% seen once. Uncontrolled infections, pregnancy, lactation or other autoimmune diseases led to patient exclusion. In germline, CDR1 is WSHSY, CDR2 SAAADI. CDR3 length equals 15 residues. The sample comes from a study of Graves' ophthalmopathy and Graves' hyperthyroidism. Study details: Untreated patients at initial diagnosis provided peripheral blood.

Overall study results and limits: The model reached 70% to 71% sensitivity and about 72% specificity for predicting ophthalmopathy progression. The blood repertoire also included most expanded thyroid clonotypes above 0.001 frequency.

The sequenced sample consisted of peripheral blood. This clonotype was sampled from an adult man with Graves' ophthalmopathy. The rearrangement uses TRBV10-2 and TRBJ1-1; 9 bases are a match to TRBD1. CDR3 DNA: TGTGCCAGCTCACGGGACAGGGCTACGAACACTGAAGCTTTCTTT. It yields the protein CASSRDRATNTEAFF.